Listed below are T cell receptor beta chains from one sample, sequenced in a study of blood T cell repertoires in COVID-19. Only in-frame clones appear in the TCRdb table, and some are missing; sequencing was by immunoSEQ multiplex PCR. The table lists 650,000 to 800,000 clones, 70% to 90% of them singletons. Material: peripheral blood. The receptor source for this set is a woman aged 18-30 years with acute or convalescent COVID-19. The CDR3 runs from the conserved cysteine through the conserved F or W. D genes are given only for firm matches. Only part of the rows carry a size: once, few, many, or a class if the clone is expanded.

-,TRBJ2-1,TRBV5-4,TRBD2,CASSHGGGPGNEQFF,TGTGCCAGCAGTCACGGGGGGGGGCCTGGCAATGAGCAGTTCTTC
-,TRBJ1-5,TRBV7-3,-,CASSLNWYRDRPSSNQPQHF,TGTGCCAGCAGCTTAAATTGGTACAGGGACCGACCTAGTAGCAATCAGCCCCAGCATTTT
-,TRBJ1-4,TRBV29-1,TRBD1,CSVGGQGVGEKLFF,TGCAGCGTGGGGGGACAGGGGGTAGGTGAAAAACTGTTTTTT
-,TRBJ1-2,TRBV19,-,CASIREGGYTF,TGTGCCAGTATAAGAGAGGGAGGCTACACCTTC
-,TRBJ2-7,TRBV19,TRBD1,CASSIVGDSSYEQYF,TGTGCCAGTAGTATCGTGGGGGACAGCTCCTACGAGCAGTACTTC
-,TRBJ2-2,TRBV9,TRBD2,CASSIGGSTGELFF,TGTGCCAGCAGTATCGGGGGGAGCACCGGGGAGCTGTTTTTT
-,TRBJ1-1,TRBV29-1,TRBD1,CSVNRGLKNAEAFF,TGCAGCGTTAACAGGGGCTTGAAGAACGCTGAAGCTTTCTTT
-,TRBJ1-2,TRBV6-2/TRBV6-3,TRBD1,CASSFRDRVNYGYTF,TGTGCCAGCAGTTTCCGGGACAGGGTTAACTATGGCTACACCTTC
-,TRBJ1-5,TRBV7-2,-,CASSQRVNQPQHF,TGTGCCAGCAGCCAGAGGGTAAATCAGCCCCAGCATTTT
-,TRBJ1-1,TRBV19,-,CASSIRGFDTEAFF,TGTGCCAGTAGTATACGTGGCTTTGACACTGAAGCTTTCTTT
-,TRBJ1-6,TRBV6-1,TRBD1,CASSGTGSSYNSPLHF,TGTGCCAGCAGTGGGACAGGGAGCTCCTATAATTCACCCCTCCACTTT
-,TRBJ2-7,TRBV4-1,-,CASSQGMGGLSYEQYF,TGCGCCAGCAGCCAAGGTATGGGGGGTCTGTCCTACGAGCAGTACTTC
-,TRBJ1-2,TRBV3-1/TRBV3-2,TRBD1,CASSRIRQGLYGYTF,TGTGCCAGCAGCAGAATCCGACAGGGCTTATATGGCTACACCTTC
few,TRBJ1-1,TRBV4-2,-,CASNQITVDTEAFF,TGTGCCAGCAACCAAATAACGGTGGACACTGAAGCTTTCTTT
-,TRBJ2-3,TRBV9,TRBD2,CASSAGTSGVVRDTQYF,TGTGCCAGCAGCGCCGGGACTAGCGGGGTCGTGAGGGATACGCAGTATTTT
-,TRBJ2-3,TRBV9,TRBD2,CASSGTHSRGGYTQYF,TGTGCCAGCAGCGGAACCCACTCGCGGGGGGGATATACGCAGTATTTT
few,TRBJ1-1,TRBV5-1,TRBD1,CASSWGTGDDEAFF,TGCGCCAGCAGCTGGGGGACAGGTGACGATGAAGCTTTCTTT
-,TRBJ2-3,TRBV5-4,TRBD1,CASSKRWTGSTDTQYF,TGTGCCAGCAGCAAACGTTGGACAGGAAGCACAGATACGCAGTATTTT
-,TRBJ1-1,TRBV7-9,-,CASSSTGGAGYTEAFF,TGTGCCAGCAGCTCCACAGGCGGGGCAGGGTACACTGAAGCTTTCTTT
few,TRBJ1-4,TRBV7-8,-,CASSFVRGGDEKLFF,TGTGCCAGCAGCTTCGTCAGGGGAGGGGATGAAAAACTGTTTTTT
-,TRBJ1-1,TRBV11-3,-,CASSLDQGNTEAFF,TGTGCCAGCAGCTTAGATCAGGGGAACACTGAAGCTTTCTTT
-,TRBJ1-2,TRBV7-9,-,CASSPNVVRYTF,TGTGCCAGCAGCCCGAATGTAGTGCGTTACACCTTC
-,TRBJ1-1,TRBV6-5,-,CARLRQSKGTEAFF,TGTGCCAGACTCCGACAGTCAAAGGGCACTGAAGCTTTCTTT
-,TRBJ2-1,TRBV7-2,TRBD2,CASSPGRGAGGQFF,TGTGCCAGCAGCCCCGGGCGGGGGGCCGGGGGGCAGTTCTTC
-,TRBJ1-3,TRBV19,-,CASTLRGSGNTIYF,TGTGCCAGTACCCTTCGGGGTTCTGGAAACACCATATATTTT
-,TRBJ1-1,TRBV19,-,CASREDRYTEAFF,TGTGCCAGTAGGGAAGACAGATACACTGAAGCTTTCTTT
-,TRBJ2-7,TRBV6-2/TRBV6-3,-,CASSDDGSSYEQYF,TGTGCCAGCAGTGATGACGGGAGCTCCTACGAGCAGTACTTC
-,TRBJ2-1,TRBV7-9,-,CASSLKGEPYNEQFF,TGTGCCAGCAGCTTAAAGGGGGAACCCTACAATGAGCAGTTCTTC
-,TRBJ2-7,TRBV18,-,CASSPTRQYPKRYEQYF,TGTGCCAGCTCACCAACGAGACAATACCCAAAACGCTACGAGCAGTACTTC
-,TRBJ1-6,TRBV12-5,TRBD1,CASGLGTGYSPLHF,TGTGCTAGTGGTTTAGGGACAGGGTATTCACCCCTCCACTTT
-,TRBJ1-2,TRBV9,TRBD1,CASSVYRTGGQNDGYTF,TGTGCCAGCAGCGTATATCGGACAGGGGGCCAGAATGATGGCTACACCTTC
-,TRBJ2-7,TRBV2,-,CAIDGSYEQYF,TGTGCCATCGACGGGAGCTACGAGCAGTACTTC
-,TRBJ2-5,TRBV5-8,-,CASSSGGSPRRETQYF,TGTGCCAGCAGTTCGGGTGGGAGCCCTAGGCGAGAGACCCAGTACTTC
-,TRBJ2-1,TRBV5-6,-,CASRPNLYNEQFF,TGTGCCAGCAGACCTAATCTATACAATGAGCAGTTCTTC
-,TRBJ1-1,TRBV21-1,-,CASSKCQAGRLNTEAFF,TGTGCCAGCAGCAAATGCCAGGCGGGACGGCTTAACACTGAAGCTTTCTTT
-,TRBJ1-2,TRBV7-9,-,CASSLGPGQNYGYTF,TGTGCCAGCAGCTTAGGGCCCGGACAGAACTATGGCTACACCTTC
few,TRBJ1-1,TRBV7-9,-,CASSLVGAQNTEAFF,TGTGCCAGCAGCTTAGTAGGGGCCCAAAACACTGAAGCTTTCTTT
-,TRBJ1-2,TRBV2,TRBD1,CASRLTGIGYTF,TGTGCCAGCAGACTGACAGGGATCGGCTACACCTTC
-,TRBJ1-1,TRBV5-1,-,CASSSGTLNTEAFF,TGCGCCAGCAGCTCCGGGACACTGAACACTGAAGCTTTCTTT
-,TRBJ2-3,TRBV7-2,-,CASSFFGGTDTQYF,TGTGCCAGCAGCTTCTTCGGGGGCACAGATACGCAGTATTTT
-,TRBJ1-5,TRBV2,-,CASKIVQGFQHF,TGTGCCAGCAAAATCGTCCAGGGGTTCCAGCATTTT
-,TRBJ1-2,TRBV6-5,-,CASRSRQEKGYTF,TGTGCCAGCAGGTCCCGACAGGAGAAGGGCTACACCTTC
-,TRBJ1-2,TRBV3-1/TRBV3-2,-,CASSQTSVQGLSYGYTF,TGTGCCAGCAGTCAAACCTCAGTCCAGGGCCTTAGCTATGGCTACACCTTC
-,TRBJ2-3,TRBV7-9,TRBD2,CASSLASGADTQYF,TGTGCCAGCAGCTTAGCTAGCGGGGCAGATACGCAGTATTTT
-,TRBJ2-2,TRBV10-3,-,CAISRPTRGGSTGELFF,TGTGCCATCAGTCGGCCGACCAGGGGCGGAAGCACCGGGGAGCTGTTTTTT
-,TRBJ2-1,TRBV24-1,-,CATSNSFYNEQFF,TGTGCCACCAGCAACAGTTTCTACAATGAGCAGTTCTTC
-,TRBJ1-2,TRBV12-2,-,CASRLQGGDGYTF,TGTGCAAGTCGTTTACAGGGAGGGGATGGCTACACCTTC
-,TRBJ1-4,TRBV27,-,CASSSVGGDLFF,TGTGCCAGCAGTAGTGTAGGGGGGGATCTGTTTTTT
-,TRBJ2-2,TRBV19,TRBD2,CASSSDLLAGGRAGELFF,TGTGCCAGTAGTTCGGACCTTTTAGCGGGGGGGCGTGCCGGGGAGCTGTTTTTT
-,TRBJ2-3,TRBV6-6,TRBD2,CASSPGLAGGLLAQYF,TGTGCCAGCAGCCCTGGATTAGCGGGGGGACTCTTAGCGCAGTATTTT
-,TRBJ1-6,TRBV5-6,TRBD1,CASSSKRQGQTSPLHF,TGTGCCAGCAGCTCGAAAAGACAGGGACAAACTTCACCCCTCCACTTT
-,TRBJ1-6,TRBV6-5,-,CASSYSGAANSPLHF,TGTGCCAGCAGTTACTCGGGGGCTGCTAATTCACCCCTCCACTTT
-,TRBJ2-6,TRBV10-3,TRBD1,CAIRPGTAGANVLTF,TGTGCCATCAGACCCGGGACAGCAGGGGCCAACGTCCTGACTTTC
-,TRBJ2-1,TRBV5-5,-,CASSLARHLTYEQFF,TGTGCCAGCAGCCTAGCCCGTCACCTTACATATGAGCAGTTCTTC